This T cell receptor (beta chain) was captured in a study of blood T cells in healthy people across ages. Study-wide background: About one barcoded TCR beta cDNA was captured per two T cells. General study points: PBMCs that were unsorted prevented a conclusive naive versus antigen-experienced comparison.

This clonotype has more than one count but fewer than ten. Its antigen is undetermined. A junction end diverges from the germline sequence, so it may reflect a read error. A J-beta primer mix and a sample-barcoded 5' primer were used in a second PCR of about 6 to 12 cycles. TCRdb analysed the 5' RACE reads with MiXCR anew, one entry per CDR3 protein. The sample consists of about 640,000 distinct CDR3 sequences, 58% of them appearing once. Germline CDR1 SEHNR, CDR2 FQNEAQ (reference sequence). The CDR3 has 16 residues. J is TRBJ2-2 and V is TRBV7-9; the match to TRBD1 covers 11 bases. The origin of this receptor is a man aged 60-69 years in good health. What was sequenced was blood. The CDR3 here is CASSSRDRGNTGELFF. The DNA of the CDR3 is TGTGCCAGCAGCTCCCGGGACAGGGGGAACACGGGGGAGCTGTTTTTT.